These 27 T cell receptor beta chains originate from one sample sequenced in a study of blood T cell repertoires in COVID-19 (dated by TCRdb to 2018 to 2021). Libraries were built with the immunoSEQ multiplex PCR assay. TCRdb took over this immuneACCESS table, retaining in-frame rearrangements with V and J assigned. Such tables are incomplete; in checked studies, under half of the missing clones stem from an unresolved V gene, and the remainder is unexplained. The sample table holds about 60,000 clones, of which about 83% were seen once. The ten largest clones add up to about 10% of the sample. Sequenced: peripheral blood. The origin of the receptors is a man aged 50 to 60 with COVID-19, enrolled during active disease.

V and J are TRBV5-6 and TRBJ1-5; 8 nucleotides line up with TRBD1. CDR1 and CDR2 from the germline V gene are SGHDT and YYEEEE. The CDR3 has 13 residues. The V and J ends lost 4 bases and 9 bases, in that order; junction bases with no gene match: 6. The CDR3 bases are TGTGCCAGCAGCCGGGACAGGAGGGGGCCCCAGCATTTT. Its translation is CASSRDRRGPQHF.

The V gene is TRBV6-2 or TRBV6-3, the J gene TRBJ2-7, with 7 bases fitting TRBD2. The V gene end was trimmed by 6 bases and the J gene end by 3 bases; junction bases not matched to a gene: 14. CDR1 is MNHEY and CDR2 is SVGEGT in the germline V gene. The CDR3 spans 16 residues. The CDR3 here is CASSPVGGSRNYEQYF. The CDR3 bases are TGTGCCAGCAGCCCCGTGGGGGGGAGCCGAAACTACGAGCAGTACTTC.

This chain uses TRBV19 with TRBJ2-2, with 10 nucleotides matching TRBD1. Germline V gene data show CDR1 as LNHDA and CDR2 as SQIVND (reference sequence). V shed 6 bases and J 6 bases; nucleotides not matched to a gene: 7. This CDR3 has 15 residues. CDR3: CASRRGTGAAGELFF. Here the CDR3 DNA reads TGTGCCAGTAGGCGCGGGACAGGGGCGGCCGGGGAGCTGTTTTTT.

In nucleotides, the CDR3 is TGTGCCAGCAGCTGGGGGACACAGATCTACTATGGCTACACCTTC. It yields the protein CASSWGTQIYYGYTF. This chain uses TRBV5-5 with TRBJ1-2; tentatively, D is TRBD1 (6 bases). V was trimmed by 3 bases and J by 3 bases, leaving 15 bases between them. Germline V gene lookup returns CDR1 SGHKS and CDR2 YYEKEE (reference sequence). The CDR3 has 15 residues.

This sequence joins TRBV11-2 and TRBJ2-7, with D possibly TRBD1 on 7 matching bases. Trimming pared 0 bases from V and 3 bases from J, leaving 12 bases between. The CDR3 contains 15 residues. Germline values: CDR1 SGHAT, CDR2 FQNNGV. The CDR3 DNA reads as TGTGCCAGCAGCTTAGAGGGGGGACAGATCTACGAGCAGTACTTC. Amino acid sequence: CASSLEGGQIYEQYF.

This clone has only one observation. V is TRBV7-9 and J is TRBJ1-4; 8 positions agree with TRBD1. From germline, CDR1 is SEHNR and CDR2 FQNEAQ (reference sequence). This CDR3 region has 15 residues. Trimming removed 4 bases from V and 2 bases from J; junction bases left unmatched: 3. The CDR3 region is CASSSQGGTNEKLFF. The CDR3 region has the DNA TGTGCCAGCAGCTCACAGGGGGGGACTAATGAAAAACTGTTTTTT.

The chain joins TRBV30 to TRBJ2-7; a weak D match, TRBD2 (5 bases). Germline CDR1 and CDR2: GTSNPN and SVGIG (reference sequence). The CDR3 runs to 13 residues. Trimming removed 4 bases at V and 0 bases at J, with 10 bases between. The CDR3 reads CAWTDYTSYEQYF. CDR3 coding DNA: TGTGCCTGGACCGACTACACCTCCTACGAGCAGTACTTC.

This clone occurred once. V usage is TRBV20-1 and J usage is TRBJ1-3, with 7 bases matching TRBD1. The germline V gene encodes CDR1 DFQATT and CDR2 SNEGSKA (reference sequence). V gave up 6 bases and J gave up 5 bases; unmatched junction bases: 7. The CDR3 runs 13 residues. The CDR3 reads CSASEGARNTIYF. Here the CDR3 DNA reads TGCAGTGCCAGTGAGGGGGCTAGAAACACCATATATTTT.

This clone was seen just once. The rearrangement uses TRBV7-8 and TRBJ2-3, with TRBD2 matching over 13 bases. The CDR3 is 16 residues long. Germline CDR1 SGHVS, CDR2 FQNEAQ. The J segment lost 6 bases and the V segment lost 3 bases, leaving 6 bases of the junction unmatched. CDR3 loop: CASSFGTSGTGDTQYF. DNA of the CDR3: TGTGCCAGCAGCTTTGGGACTAGCGGGACAGGTGATACGCAGTATTTT.

This chain's CDR3 is CASSFGQGANTGELFF. In DNA form, the CDR3 reads TGTGCCAGCAGCTTCGGACAGGGAGCGAACACCGGGGAGCTGTTTTTT. The chain joins TRBV7-3 to TRBJ2-2; 8 nucleotides agree with TRBD1. The CDR3 contains 16 residues. Germline lookup yields CDR1 SGHTA and CDR2 FQGTGA. V shed 3 bases and J 0 bases; nucleotides not matched to a gene: 3.

The chain links TRBV19 to TRBJ2-6; D ambiguous. The CDR3 consists of 13 residues. CDR1 is LNHDA, CDR2 SQIVND, per germline (reference sequence). With 10 bases removed from V and 0 bases from J, the gap between germline ends came to 7 bases. CDR3 residues: CATDYSGANVLTF. The CDR3 region has the DNA TGTGCCACAGATTACTCTGGGGCCAACGTCCTGACTTTC. The complete variable domain, with remaining parts taken from reference TRBV19 and TRBJ2-6, reads DGGITQSPKYLFRKEGQNVTLSCEQNLNHDAMYWYRQDPGQGLRLIYYSQIVNDFQKGDIAEGYSVSREKKESFPLTVTSAQKNPTAFYLCATDYSGANVLTFGAGSRLTVL.

This clone was seen only a few times. The CDR3 DNA reads as TGTGCCAGCAGTGGAGGAGGGCCGGGCTCCTACGAGCAGTACTTC. Residues: CASSGGGPGSYEQYF. The V call is TRBV25-1, the J call TRBJ2-7; TRBD2 is a possible D gene (6 bases). This CDR3 is 15 amino acids long. V lost 4 bases and J lost 0, with 13 bases in between. CDR1 and CDR2 from the germline V gene are MGHDK and SYGVNS.

The rearrangement links TRBV20-1 to TRBJ1-1; D unclear. Trimming pared 6 bases from V and 7 bases from J, leaving 12 bases between. Germline values: CDR1 DFQATT, CDR2 SNEGSKA (reference sequence). This CDR3 region has 11 residues. The CDR3 DNA reads TGCAGTGCGTCGAAAAGAGATGAAGCTTTCTTT. It is translated as CSASKRDEAFF.

This chain links TRBV30 with TRBJ1-5, with 7 nucleotides matching TRBD1. J lost 6 bases, V lost 0 bases, and 2 bases had no gene match. CDR3 length equals 13 residues. From germline, CDR1 is GTSNPN and CDR2 SVGIG (reference sequence). In DNA form, the CDR3 reads TGTGCCTGGAGTGTCCAGGGGGGTCAGCCCCAGCATTTT. It codes for CAWSVQGGQPQHF.

J is TRBJ2-4 and V is TRBV3-1 (or the pseudogene TRBV3-2), with TRBD2 matching over 8 bases. J was trimmed by 0 bases and V by 5 bases; bases with no gene match: 12. The CDR3 loop spans 18 amino acids. Germline V gene data show CDR1 as LGHDT and CDR2 as YNNKEL (reference sequence). CDR3 sequence: CASSIRTSSDLAKNIQYF. The CDR3 DNA reads as TGTGCCAGCAGCATCCGGACTAGCAGCGACTTAGCCAAAAACATTCAGTACTTC.

The V and J genes are TRBV6-6 and TRBJ2-5, with D perhaps matching TRBD2 (5 bases). Germline V lookup: CDR1 MNHNY, CDR2 SVGAGI (reference sequence). This CDR3 is 14 amino acids long. With 6 bases removed from V and 7 bases from J, the gap between germline ends came to 18 bases. Written as DNA, the CDR3 is TGTGCCAGCAGAAAAGGACTTTATTCGGGGACCCAGTACTTC. The encoded protein is CASRKGLYSGTQYF.

The V call is TRBV20-1, the J call TRBJ2-6; tentative D call: TRBD1 (5 bases). In germline, CDR1 is DFQATT, CDR2 SNEGSKA (reference sequence). The V end was cut by 3 bases, the J end by 3 bases, with 9 bases between. The length of the CDR3 is 14 residues. CDR3 sequence (DNA): TGCAGTGCTAGTAGAAGGGGTGGGGCCAACGTCCTGACTTTC. Protein sequence: CSASRRGGANVLTF.

The chain couples TRBV19 to TRBJ2-7, with 9 bases matching TRBD1. Trimming at V came to 5 bases and at J to 4 bases, leaving 6 bases not matched to a gene. The CDR3 length is 14 residues. Germline CDR1 reads LNHDA; CDR2 reads SQIVND (reference sequence). CDR3 sequence: CASSVSGQGYEQYF. The DNA for the CDR3 is TGTGCCAGTAGTGTCTCGGGACAGGGTTACGAGCAGTACTTC. Drawing the rest from reference TRBV19 and TRBJ2-7, the complete variable domain is DGGITQSPKYLFRKEGQNVTLSCEQNLNHDAMYWYRQDPGQGLRLIYYSQIVNDFQKGDIAEGYSVSREKKESFPLTVTSAQKNPTAFYLCASSVSGQGYEQYFGPGTRLTVT.

The chain employs TRBV9 and TRBJ1-4, with D possibly matching TRBD1 (5 bases). CDR3 size: 14 residues. V dropped 4 bases and J dropped 2 bases, with 9 bases sitting between them. CDR1 and CDR2 (germline): SGDLS, YYNGEE. DNA for the CDR3: TGTGCCAGCAGCAGGACAAGGACTAATGAAAAACTGTTTTTT. The encoded protein is CASSRTRTNEKLFF.

This clone has only a few counts. The CDR3: CATSDPGQGSYNEQFF. CDR3 coding DNA: TGTGCCACCAGTGATCCGGGACAGGGATCCTACAATGAGCAGTTCTTC. The rearrangement uses TRBV24-1 and TRBJ2-1; 9 bases agree with TRBD1. V was clipped by 3 bases and J by 1 base; unmatched bases: 3. CDR1 is KGHDR, CDR2 SFDVKD, per germline. CDR3 size: 16 residues.

Here the CDR3 DNA reads TGTGCCAGCAGCCCGTACATGAACACTGAAGCTTTCTTT. Residues: CASSPYMNTEAFF. The chain is built from TRBV3-1 (or the pseudogene TRBV3-2) and TRBJ1-1; D ambiguous. Germline V lookup: CDR1 LGHDT, CDR2 YNNKEL (reference sequence). This CDR3 comprises 13 residues. The V and J ends lost 4 bases and 0 bases respectively, with 6 bases between them.

The chain has TRBV28 and TRBJ2-5, with 10 nucleotides matching TRBD1. The CDR3 covers 15 residues. Losses at the gene ends were 5 bases for V and 5 bases for J; bases not matched to a gene: 8. Germline V gene data show CDR1 as MDHEN and CDR2 as SYDVKM. The CDR3 protein is CASSTRDRGGETQYF. The CDR3 bases are TGTGCCAGCAGTACCCGGGACAGGGGAGGTGAGACCCAGTACTTC.

This clone came up a few times. V gene TRBV28 combines with J gene TRBJ1-4, with 8 nucleotides matching TRBD1. V was pared by 5 bases and J by 8 bases, with 13 bases of the junction left unmatched. CDR1 and CDR2 from the germline V gene are MDHEN and SYDVKM. The CDR3 has 16 amino acids. Here the CDR3 DNA reads TGTGCCAGCAGTCAAAGCAGGGGGCTGGGGCACGAAAAACTGTTTTTT. It translates to CASSQSRGLGHEKLFF.

The genes are TRBV27 and TRBJ2-7, with TRBD2 matching over 7 bases. CDR3 length equals 13 residues. J lost 9 bases, V lost 6 bases, and 11 bases had no gene match. Germline V gene lookup returns CDR1 MNHEY and CDR2 SMNVEV (reference sequence). CDR3 protein: CASSLGLLSRQYF. The CDR3 DNA follows: TGTGCCAGCAGCCTGGGACTACTCTCTCGGCAGTACTTC.

The J gene is TRBJ1-1, the V gene TRBV24-1, with 7 bases matching TRBD1. The CDR3 runs 15 residues. V lost 4 bases, J lost 2 bases, and 6 bases stayed unmatched. Germline-derived CDR1 and CDR2 are KGHDR and SFDVKD. The chain's CDR3 is CATSDPRTGNTEAFF. Here the CDR3 DNA reads TGTGCCACCAGTGACCCCAGGACAGGTAACACTGAAGCTTTCTTT.

This chain joins TRBV28 and TRBJ2-1; 10 nucleotides match TRBD2. CDR1 is MDHEN and CDR2 is SYDVKM in the germline V gene. V shed 6 bases and J 8 bases; nucleotides not matched to a gene: 10. This CDR3 comprises 15 residues. DNA of the CDR3: TGTGCCAGCAGACCTTCTAGCGGGAGTTCCTATGAGCAGTTCTTC. This translates into CASRPSSGSSYEQFF.

J is TRBJ2-2 and V is TRBV3-1 (or the pseudogene TRBV3-2); D is ambiguous. The ends were cut back, 1 base at V and 5 bases at J, with 5 bases in the middle. The CDR3 contains 13 residues. Germline V CDR1 and CDR2: LGHDT, YNNKEL (reference sequence). CDR3 sequence reads: CASSQALTGELFF. CDR3 bases: TGTGCCAGCAGCCAAGCTCTTACCGGGGAGCTGTTTTTT.